These 12 T cell receptor beta chains were sequenced from one sample in a study of CD8+CD57+ T cells in acquired aplastic anemia. The sequenced patients had an expansion of CD8+CD57+ cells seen by flow cytometry. For CDR3 and TCR beta VDJ profiling, genomic DNA was the template used. TCRdb fed the reads into MiXCR, producing one record per CDR3 protein. Among 110,000 or so distinct CDR3 sequences, approximately 61% were seen once, and the ten largest hold around 29%. The specimen was sorted CD4+, CD8+, or CD8+CD57+ T cells (not recorded which) from PBMCs. The receptors derive from a human donor with aplastic anemia.

This clonotype was recorded only once. The chain couples TRBV7-6 to TRBJ2-3; D ambiguous. Trimming left V 1 base short and J 0 bases short, with 8 bases between. This CDR3 is built from 15 residues. Germline CDR1 and CDR2: SGHVS and FNYEAQ. CDR3 protein: CASSLVTSSTDTQYF. CDR3 DNA sequence: TGTGCCAGCAGCTTAGTCACATCTAGCACAGATACGCAGTATTTT.

This clonotype was seen a single time. Written as DNA, the CDR3 is TGTGCCATCAGTGAGTCGATGACGGGAAGTGCTATGGCGAATGGCTACACCTTC. Residues: CAISESMTGSAMANGYTF. V is TRBV10-3 and J is TRBJ1-2, with D hard to call. This CDR3 region has 18 residues. CDR1 ENHRY and CDR2 SYGVKD come from the germline V gene. V lost 0 bases and J 6 bases, leaving 23 bases between the germline ends.

This clonotype was seen just once. The genes are TRBV25-1 and TRBJ2-1; no firm D call. The CDR3 is made up of 14 amino acids. Trimming left V 2 bases short and J 4 bases short, with 9 bases between. Germline V gives CDR1 MGHDK, CDR2 SYGVNS. The CDR3 bases are TGTGCCAGCAGTGAACGCGACTGGTACAATGAGCAGTTCTTC. Translation: CASSERDWYNEQFF.

This clonotype was detected ten times or more. The chain uses TRBV11-3 and TRBJ2-1, with 8 nucleotides matching TRBD1. Germline CDR1 reads SGHNT; CDR2 reads YENEEA. The V and J ends lost 1 base and 3 bases, in that order; junction bases with no gene match: 8. This CDR3 contains 17 residues. The CDR3 DNA reads TGTGCCAGCAGCTTAGGCCGCCCGACAGGGGTCTACAATGAGCAGTTCTTC. The encoded protein is CASSLGRPTGVYNEQFF.

This CDR3 is CASSQAWDEQYF. CDR3 nucleotide sequence: TGTGCCAGCAGCCAAGCGTGGGACGAGCAGTACTTC. V is TRBV14 and J is TRBJ2-7; D remains ambiguous. Trimming cost V 1 base and J 5 bases, with 6 bases left between them. Per germline, CDR1 SGHDN and CDR2 FVKESK. This CDR3 is built from 12 residues.

This clonotype was counted many times. The chain links TRBV2 to TRBJ2-7; 10 bases are a match to TRBD2. CDR3 length: 14 amino acids. Per germline, CDR1 SNHLY and CDR2 FYNNEI. V lost 6 bases, J lost 3 bases, and 5 bases stayed unmatched. The CDR3 region is CASSLIAGGYEQYF. The CDR3 nucleotides are TGTGCCAGCAGCCTTATAGCGGGGGGCTACGAGCAGTACTTC.

The chain joins TRBV20-1 to TRBJ2-3, with TRBD2 matching 12 bases. The CDR3 runs to 16 residues. The germline gives CDR1 DFQATT, CDR2 SNEGSKA (reference sequence). Trimming removed 6 bases from V and 0 bases from J; junction bases left unmatched: 7. The CDR3 region is CSAPGLAGRSTDTQYF. The DNA for the CDR3 is TGCAGTGCCCCTGGACTAGCGGGGCGAAGCACAGATACGCAGTATTTT.

This clonotype has ten or more counts. V is TRBV7-6 and J is TRBJ2-7, with TRBD1 identical over 11 bases. CDR1 SGHVS and CDR2 FNYEAQ come from the germline V gene. The CDR3 loop spans 15 amino acids. With V trimmed by 3 bases and J by 4 bases, 5 bases remained unmatched. CDR3 sequence reads: CASSFGTGGMYEQYF. Here the CDR3 DNA reads TGTGCCAGCAGCTTCGGGACAGGGGGAATGTACGAGCAGTACTTC.

Details on this clonotype: One end of the junction fails to match germline, which may point to a read error. The chain links TRBV2 to TRBJ1-1; the D is unclear. The CDR3 contains 12 residues. The germline gives CDR1 SNHLY, CDR2 FYNNEI. The CDR3, as DNA: TGTGCCAGCAGGGCTCGGCGGACTGGAGCTTTCTTT. It yields the protein CASRARRTGAFF.

CDR3 residues: CSATQDTEAFF. The CDR3 nucleotides read TGCAGTGCTACACAGGACACTGAAGCTTTCTTT. The gene calls are TRBV20-1 and TRBJ1-1; the D gene is possibly TRBD1 (5 bases). The CDR3 totals 11 residues. The V gene's germline CDR1 is DFQATT and CDR2 SNEGSKA (reference sequence). Trimming shortened V by 4 bases and J by 3 bases, and 6 bases separated the two germline ends.

The CDR3 nucleotides are TGTGCCAGTAGCTACTTACAGGGCAATTCACCCCTCCACTTT. It codes for CASSYLQGNSPLHF. The chain uses TRBV19 and TRBJ1-6; D possibly corresponds to TRBD1 (6 bases). Germline CDR1 reads LNHDA; CDR2 reads SQIVND (reference sequence). V lost 6 bases, J lost 7 bases, and 13 bases lay in between. The CDR3 length is 14 residues. The full variable domain, in which reference TRBV19 and TRBJ1-6 provide the parts outside the CDR3, is DGGITQSPKYLFRKEGQNVTLSCEQNLNHDAMYWYRQDPGQGLRLIYYSQIVNDFQKGDIAEGYSVSREKKESFPLTVTSAQKNPTAFYLCASSYLQGNSPLHFGNGTRLTVT.

The chain recombines TRBV10-3 with TRBJ1-4, with 8 bases lining up with TRBD1. With 2 bases clipped from V and 7 bases from J, the junction kept 6 bases outside the gene matches. CDR3 length: 15 amino acids. Per germline, CDR1 ENHRY and CDR2 SYGVKD. CDR3 region: CAISEARGRGEKLFF. The CDR3 coding sequence is TGTGCCATCAGTGAGGCCAGGGGGCGCGGTGAAAAACTGTTTTTT.